This T cell receptor (beta chain) comes out of a study of long-term antiretroviral therapy in people with HIV. An immunoSEQ assay, version v3.0, was performed at survey level. TCRdb's table, derived via immunoSEQ multiplex PCR, lists solely in-frame clones and lacks some. The sample carries some 17,000 clones, about 81% recorded once. The V and J ends lost 5 bases and 2 bases, in that order; junction bases with no gene match: 3. The CDR3 runs 13 residues. Germline CDR1 is SNHLY and CDR2 is FYNNEI. The source was unsorted PBMCs, collected 0.3 years before starting antiretroviral therapy. V is TRBV2 and J is TRBJ2-7, with 7 bases lining up with TRBD1. The TCR comes from a man aged 45-65 years with HIV. CDR3 coding DNA: TGTGCCAGCAGTTACAGGGGAGCCTACGAGCAGTACTTC. Its translation: CASSYRGAYEQYF.